This T cell receptor beta chain was found in a study of OX40 agonist ivuxolimab in advanced cancers. Profiling relied on immunoSEQ multiplex PCR, and the TCRdb table lists in-frame clones only, not all of them. The sample has 60,000 to 100,000 clones, 92% seen once. The CDR3 sequence is 18 residues long. V lost 1 base, J lost 5 bases, and 20 bases lay in between. Germline-derived CDR1 and CDR2 are LGHNA and YNFKEQ. The chain uses TRBV4-2 and TRBJ1-4; possibly TRBD1 for D (6 bases). This receptor was obtained from an adult with an advanced solid tumor such as melanoma, head and neck, liver or kidney cancer. The sample here was CD4+ or CD8+ T cells sorted from blood, taken in a trial of the OX40 agonist ivuxolimab. CDR3 nucleotides: TGTGCCAGCAGCCAAGGGCGAACAGGGTTGAATGAAAATGAAAAACTGTTTTTT. Protein sequence: CASSQGRTGLNENEKLFF.